Sequencing of this TCR beta chain was carried out in a study of a mutant IDH1 vaccine in newly diagnosed glioma. Across the whole study: The therapy given earlier, which was standard therapy, consisted of radiotherapy, temozolomide, or both, and most of the patients received both. V12 occurred at week 35 and V13 at week 47.

Trimming cost V 4 bases and J 5 bases; bases outside gene matches: 12. The CDR3 is 16 residues long. The germline V gene has CDR1 MNHEY and CDR2 SVGAGI. Time point noted: week 47, end of study. Topical imiquimod accompanied each vaccine dose, which consisted of 300 ug of mutant IDH1 20-mer peptide. Across weeks 1, 3, 5, 7, 11, 15, 19 and 23, patients received a vaccination each time, eight in all. Concerning this clone itself: What it recognizes is unknown.

Data came from immunoSEQ multiplex PCR; TCRdb stores just in-frame clones and leaves some out. Altogether about 24,000 clones are present, roughly 84% being singletons, with the ten largest covering 2.8%. General study results and limits: Detectable vaccine-induced immune responses arose in around 92% of patients.

The chain carries TRBV6-5 and TRBJ2-3, with TRBD2 matching 7 bases. The sequence derives from a man in his forties with glioma. This specimen consisted of PBMCs, obtained from a glioma patient whose treatment included an IDH1 peptide vaccine. The CDR3 nucleotides read TGTGCCAGCAGTTCCTTCGCGGGAGTGGGGGGAGATACGCAGTATTTT. Amino acids: CASSSFAGVGGDTQYF.